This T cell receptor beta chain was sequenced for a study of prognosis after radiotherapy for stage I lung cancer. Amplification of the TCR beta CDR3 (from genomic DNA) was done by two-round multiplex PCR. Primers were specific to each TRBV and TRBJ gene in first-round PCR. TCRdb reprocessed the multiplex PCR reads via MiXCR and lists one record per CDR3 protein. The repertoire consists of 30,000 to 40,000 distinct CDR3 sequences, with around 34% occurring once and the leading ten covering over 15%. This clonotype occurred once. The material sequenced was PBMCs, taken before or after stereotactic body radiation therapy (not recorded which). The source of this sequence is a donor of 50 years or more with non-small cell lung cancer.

The CDR3 here is CASRQDRGDHSPLHF. The CDR3 nucleotides are TGTGCCAGCAGGCAAGATAGGGGAGATCATTCACCCCTCCACTTT. The chain employs TRBV5-5 and TRBJ1-6; the D gene is possibly TRBD1 (5 bases). Trimming cost V 5 bases and J 8 bases, with 17 bases left between them. CDR3 length equals 15 residues. CDR1 is SGHKS and CDR2 is YYEKEE in the germline V gene (reference sequence).